A selection of T cell receptor beta chains follows, all from one sample in a study of T cell responses to AZD1222 COVID-19 vaccine. The protocol was immunoSEQ multiplex PCR, while the TCRdb copy is restricted to in-frame clones and leaves out a portion. This sample has approximately 150,000 clones; 85% to 95% occur once, and the top ten carry less than 5.5%. Source: peripheral blood, taken on day 0 of AZD1222 vaccination. The source of these receptors is an adult in good health. Both conserved end residues are part of each CDR3. The D gene is left open where the match is weak.

TRBV6-5	TRBJ1-5	.	CASSYSKAGANQPQHF
TRBV6-5	TRBJ1-3	TRBD1	CASRLGTGRNTIYF
TRBV30	TRBJ1-2	.	CAWAEGRNYGYTF
TRBV5-1	TRBJ2-7	TRBD2	CASSSVAGGYEQYF
TRBV2	TRBJ1-2	.	CASSETAGYTF
TRBV7-9	TRBJ2-3	TRBD1	CASSPGQADTQYF
TRBV5-4	TRBJ2-2	TRBD1	CASSQGQGFTGELFF
TRBV14	TRBJ2-2	.	CASSRFRTNTGELFF
TRBV6-5	TRBJ2-1	TRBD1	CATEATGRLYNEQFF
TRBV6-5	TRBJ2-7	.	CASSPSVWSREQYF
TRBV1	TRBJ1-2	.	CTSSSTGGAYTF
TRBV6-5	TRBJ1-1	TRBD1	CASRGTDSNTEAFF
TRBV7-2	TRBJ1-5	.	CASSWTQNQPQHF
TRBV5-1	TRBJ2-7	.	CASSLTGTTYEQYF
TRBV24-1	TRBJ2-7	.	CATSSAFSYEQYF
TRBV7-3	TRBJ2-1	.	CASSFGRGIYNEQFF
TRBV13	TRBJ2-7	TRBD2	CASSLTSASSYEQYF
TRBV28	TRBJ2-7	TRBD2	CASVLAGGYEQYF
TRBV2	TRBJ1-2	TRBD1	CASSLGQNYGYTF
TRBV28	TRBJ2-3	.	CASSFPGVSTDTQYF